One sample yielded the 26 T cell receptor beta chains listed below, sequenced in a study of PD-1 blockade in classical Hodgkin lymphoma. Using immunoSEQ multiplex PCR, the repertoire was profiled, and TCRdb retains in-frame clones only, with some absent. Of fewer than 90,000 clones listed, approximately 91% are singletons. Relapses following autologous stem cell transplantation were seen in all patients, with brentuximab vedotin exposure varying. The sample in question was peripheral blood mononuclear cells (PBMCs), obtained at baseline. These receptors all stem from a human donor with classical Hodgkin lymphoma.

The chain is built from TRBV5-1 and TRBJ2-1; perhaps TRBD1 as D (5 bases). Looked up from germline, CDR1 is SGHRS and CDR2 is YFSETQ. The V end lost 2 bases, the J end lost 4 bases, and 10 bases lay between the germline ends. This CDR3 region has 14 residues. This CDR3 is CASSLRQQYNEQFF. The CDR3 region has the DNA TGCGCCAGCAGCTTACGACAGCAATACAATGAGCAGTTCTTC.

The J gene is TRBJ2-7, the V gene TRBV4-3, with TRBD2 matching 8 bases. The CDR3 runs to 15 residues. V dropped 2 bases and J dropped 4; count of bases not matched to a gene: 7. Germline V gives CDR1 LGHNA, CDR2 YSLEER. CDR3 in amino acids: CASSQYSGSRYEQYF. CDR3 nucleotides: TGCGCCAGCAGCCAATACAGCGGGAGTCGTTACGAGCAGTACTTC.

This chain links TRBV6-1 with TRBJ1-5; 9 nucleotides align to TRBD1. J lost 0 bases, V lost 10 bases, and 7 bases had no gene match. The CDR3 extends over 15 amino acids. Germline lookup yields CDR1 MNHNS and CDR2 SASEGT. Here the CDR3 reads CATIQGAYSNQPQHF. The CDR3, as DNA: TGTGCCACCATACAGGGGGCTTATAGCAATCAGCCCCAGCATTTT.

The chain combines TRBV2 with TRBJ1-1, with D hard to call. The germline V gene encodes CDR1 SNHLY and CDR2 FYNNEI. CDR3 length equals 14 residues. V lost 2 bases and J 0 bases, leaving 7 bases between the germline ends. CDR3 loop: CASSERLMNTEAFF. In DNA form, the CDR3 reads TGTGCCAGCAGTGAAAGGTTGATGAACACTGAAGCTTTCTTT.

The chain has TRBV6-6 and TRBJ2-7; tentative D call: TRBD2 (5 bases). CDR3 length equals 14 residues. CDR1 is MNHNY and CDR2 is SVGAGI in the germline V gene (reference sequence). V was cut by 6 bases and J by 2 bases, with 14 bases left in between. In DNA form, the CDR3 reads TGTGCCAGCAGACCCAGGACGGGGACCTACGAGCAGTACTTC. Protein sequence: CASRPRTGTYEQYF.

This rearrangement joins TRBV5-1 to TRBJ2-1, with 13 bases that match TRBD2. This CDR3 is built from 15 residues. Trimming at V came to 4 bases and at J to 8 bases, leaving 6 bases not matched to a gene. CDR1 is SGHRS and CDR2 is YFSETQ in the germline V gene. The CDR3 bases are TGCGCCAGCAGCATCGGGACTAGCGGGACTCATGAGCAGTTCTTC. It translates to CASSIGTSGTHEQFF. Full variable domain (missing parts from reference TRBV5-1 and TRBJ2-1): KAGVTQTPRYLIKTRGQQVTLSCSPISGHRSVSWYQQTPGQGLQFLFEYFSETQRNKGNFPGRFSGRQFSNSRSEMNVSTLELGDSALYLCASSIGTSGTHEQFFGPGTRLTVL.

The chain has TRBV28 and TRBJ2-1; TRBD2 aligns across 11 bases. The J segment lost 4 bases and the V segment lost 5 bases, leaving 4 bases of the junction unmatched. The CDR3 is 15 amino acids. Per the germline V gene, CDR1 is MDHEN and CDR2 is SYDVKM. The CDR3 sequence: CASSPLAGGYNEQFF. CDR3 in DNA: TGTGCCAGCAGTCCATTAGCGGGAGGGTACAATGAGCAGTTCTTC.

J is TRBJ2-2 and V is TRBV2; D perhaps matches TRBD1 (7 bases). The V and J ends lost 6 bases and 4 bases respectively, with 18 bases between them. CDR1 is SNHLY, CDR2 FYNNEI, per germline. This CDR3 region has 16 residues. DNA of the CDR3: TGTGCCAGCAGAGAGGGGGCAGGGAGGACCACCGGGGAGCTGTTTTTT. Residues: CASREGAGRTTGELFF.

V is TRBV27 and J is TRBJ2-3; unclear D gene. The germline V gene has CDR1 MNHEY and CDR2 SMNVEV (reference sequence). The V gene lost 8 bases and the J gene lost 0 bases, with 9 bases spanning the gap. There are 13 residues in the CDR3. The CDR3 DNA reads as TGTGCCAGCGGGCGTTCTAGCACAGATACGCAGTATTTT. Protein sequence: CASGRSSTDTQYF.

The gene calls are TRBV7-9 and TRBJ2-2, with 8 bases lining up with TRBD2. Per germline, CDR1 SEHNR and CDR2 FQNEAQ (reference sequence). The ends lost 2 bases at V and 4 bases at J; junction bases unmatched: 15. This CDR3 region has 19 residues. The CDR3 nucleotides read TGTGCCAGCAGCTTACCGTCTAGCGGGTACCTTCCCAGCACCGGGGAGCTGTTTTTT. Residues: CASSLPSSGYLPSTGELFF.

In this sample, this clone turned up once. V and J are TRBV28 and TRBJ1-5; D ambiguous. Per germline, CDR1 MDHEN and CDR2 SYDVKM. V was clipped by 3 bases and J by 0 bases, with 15 bases between them. There are 17 residues in the CDR3. The CDR3 region is CASSFGGFGYSNQPQHF. Here the CDR3 DNA reads TGTGCCAGCAGTTTCGGAGGTTTTGGTTATAGCAATCAGCCCCAGCATTTT. Full variable domain (missing parts from reference TRBV28 and TRBJ1-5): DVKVTQSSRYLVKRTGEKVFLECVQDMDHENMFWYRQDPGLGLRLIYFSYDVKMKEKGDIPEGYSVSREKKERFSLILESASTNQTSMYLCASSFGGFGYSNQPQHFGDGTRLSIL.

The CDR3 DNA reads as TGTGCTAGTGGTTTGGTACAGGACGAAAAACTGTTTTTT. Its protein is CASGLVQDEKLFF. The V call is TRBV12-5, the J call TRBJ1-4; tentatively, D is TRBD1 (5 bases). Germline lookup yields CDR1 LGHNT and CDR2 FRNRAP. The V end was cut by 0 bases, the J end by 8 bases, with 7 bases between. The CDR3 is 13 amino acids.

This chain connects TRBV6-1 to TRBJ2-1, with a tentative D call TRBD2 (6 bases). V shed 5 bases and J shed 6 bases, with 11 bases lying between them. Germline CDR1 is MNHNS and CDR2 is SASEGT. This CDR3 is built from 13 residues. This chain's CDR3 is CASSYYSGNEQFF. The DNA of the CDR3 is TGTGCCAGCAGTTATTATAGCGGCAATGAGCAGTTCTTC.

This clone was seen a handful of times. This sequence joins TRBV5-8 and TRBJ2-3, with TRBD1 as a possible D gene (6 bases). The CDR3 contains 16 residues. Trimming pared 3 bases from V and 2 bases from J, leaving 16 bases between. From germline, CDR1 is SGHTS and CDR2 YDEGEE. The CDR3 sequence: CASSSEGDGHTDTQYF. CDR3 in DNA: TGTGCCAGCAGCTCCGAGGGGGACGGACACACAGATACGCAGTATTTT.

This clone was seen only once. The chain uses TRBV19 and TRBJ2-1, with D tentatively TRBD1 (6 bases). In germline, CDR1 is LNHDA, CDR2 SQIVND (reference sequence). The CDR3 consists of 16 residues. V lost 5 bases and J lost 8, with 22 bases in between. The DNA of the CDR3 is TGTGCCAGTAGTGGGGGTTTCAGGGGTGAAGCAGATGAGCAGTTCTTC. It yields the protein CASSGGFRGEADEQFF. The full variable domain, completed using reference TRBV19 and TRBJ2-1, is DGGITQSPKYLFRKEGQNVTLSCEQNLNHDAMYWYRQDPGQGLRLIYYSQIVNDFQKGDIAEGYSVSREKKESFPLTVTSAQKNPTAFYLCASSGGFRGEADEQFFGPGTRLTVL.

The chain links TRBV28 to TRBJ2-4; unclear D gene. Trimming removed 2 bases from V and 0 bases from J, with 20 bases in between. CDR3 length: 19 residues. Germline-derived CDR1 and CDR2 are MDHEN and SYDVKM. CDR3 in amino acids: CASSLPPRGRTLAKNIQYF. CDR3 bases: TGTGCCAGCAGTTTACCCCCTAGAGGAAGGACCCTAGCCAAAAACATTCAGTACTTC.

V and J are TRBV30 and TRBJ2-3; D gene uncertain. This CDR3 has 11 residues. In germline, CDR1 is GTSNPN, CDR2 SVGIG (reference sequence). The V gene lost 5 bases and the J gene lost 6 bases, with 9 bases spanning the gap. The CDR3, as DNA: TGTGCCTGGGGCGCGGTGGATACGCAGTATTTT. Residues: CAWGAVDTQYF.

The V gene is TRBV19, the J gene TRBJ2-1; TRBD1 aligns across 9 bases. The CDR3 contains 15 residues. V lost 5 bases, J lost 3 bases, and 5 bases stayed unmatched. Germline CDR1 is LNHDA and CDR2 is SQIVND (reference sequence). DNA of the CDR3: TGTGCCAGTAGTCAGCGGGACAGGGACTACAATGAGCAGTTCTTC. The encoded protein is CASSQRDRDYNEQFF.

The chain links TRBV29-1 to TRBJ2-3; D ambiguous. This CDR3 has 11 amino acids. Trimming pared 3 bases from V and 5 bases from J, leaving 6 bases between. Germline lookup yields CDR1 SQVTM and CDR2 ANQGSEA. The CDR3 spells CSVDWVDTQYF. For the CDR3, the DNA is TGCAGCGTTGACTGGGTAGATACGCAGTATTTT.

This clone has only one observation. CDR3 region: CASSLAWNSLSAQHF. The CDR3 nucleotides read TGTGCCAGCAGCTTAGCCTGGAACAGCTTATCTGCCCAGCATTTT. The chain has TRBV7-2 and TRBJ1-5; the D is unclear. Per germline, CDR1 SGHTA and CDR2 FQGNSA. Trimming left V 0 bases short and J 11 bases short, with 17 bases between. This CDR3 has 15 amino acids.

The rearrangement joins TRBV7-9 to TRBJ2-2, with D tentatively TRBD2 (5 bases). Trimming left V 5 bases short and J 5 bases short, with 15 bases between. CDR1 SEHNR and CDR2 FQNEAQ come from the germline V gene (reference sequence). CDR3 size: 15 residues. CDR3 DNA sequence: TGTGCCAGCAGCCAGAATGAGGGTATAACCGGGGAGCTGTTTTTT. Translation gives CASSQNEGITGELFF. The complete variable domain, with remaining parts taken from reference TRBV7-9 and TRBJ2-2, reads DTGVSQNPRHKITKRGQNVTFRCDPISEHNRLYWYRQTLGQGPEFLTYFQNEAQLEKSRLLSDRFSAERPKGSFSTLEIQRTEQGDSAMYLCASSQNEGITGELFFGEGSRLTVL.

The V call is TRBV9, the J call TRBJ2-2; D remains unclear. This CDR3 contains 12 residues. Looked up from germline, CDR1 is SGDLS and CDR2 is YYNGEE. Trimming took off 2 bases at V and 8 bases at J, with 7 bases between the two ends. In DNA, the CDR3 is TGTGCCAGCAGCGTCGAGATGGGGGAGCTGTTTTTT. Translated, it gives CASSVEMGELFF.

J is TRBJ1-1 and V is TRBV28; D remains unclear. CDR3 length: 14 residues. Trimming stripped 6 bases from V and 3 bases from J, with 14 bases between. Looked up from germline, CDR1 is MDHEN and CDR2 is SYDVKM. The CDR3 loop is CASSPIPRDTEAFF. CDR3 nucleotide sequence: TGTGCCAGCAGCCCGATCCCTAGGGACACTGAAGCTTTCTTT.

V and J are TRBV29-1 and TRBJ1-1; D is unclear. The V gene lost 5 bases and the J gene lost 2 bases, with 6 bases spanning the gap. There are 11 residues in the CDR3. Germline CDR1 SQVTM, CDR2 ANQGSEA. Written as DNA, the CDR3 is TGCAGCGTTCTACACAACACTGAAGCTTTCTTT. Amino acid sequence: CSVLHNTEAFF.

CDR3 loop: CASGDRGQITDTQYF. CDR3 nucleotide sequence: TGTGCCAGTGGGGACAGGGGACAAATCACAGATACGCAGTATTTT. The chain uses TRBV19 and TRBJ2-3, with 10 bases matching TRBD1. Trimming took 8 bases from V and 2 from J; bases not matched to a gene: 7. This CDR3 has 15 amino acids. The V gene's germline CDR1 is LNHDA and CDR2 SQIVND (reference sequence). The variable domain in full, with the rest retrieved from reference TRBV19 and TRBJ2-3, is DGGITQSPKYLFRKEGQNVTLSCEQNLNHDAMYWYRQDPGQGLRLIYYSQIVNDFQKGDIAEGYSVSREKKESFPLTVTSAQKNPTAFYLCASGDRGQITDTQYFGPGTRLTVL.

The chain recombines TRBV6-1 with TRBJ1-4; 7 bases agree with TRBD1. CDR3 length: 15 amino acids. Per germline, CDR1 MNHNS and CDR2 SASEGT. With V trimmed by 5 bases and J by 7 bases, 10 bases remained unmatched. CDR3 sequence reads: CASSLIGGGREKLFF. The CDR3 DNA is TGTGCCAGCAGTCTCATCGGAGGGGGCCGTGAAAAACTGTTTTTT.